The clone carrying this TCR beta chain appeared many times. The antigen is unknown. Time point of the sample: blood at routine non-recurrence follow-up after resection. Unsorted whole RNA samples from tumor, nontumor lung or frozen PBMC were sequenced. This specimen belongs to a study of spatial heterogeneity in lung cancer. As for the study in general: On average, each unique TCR and UMI combination appeared more than ten times in raw reads.

One entry per CDR3 protein, called by TCRdb with MiXCR from the 5' RACE reads. Here the sample spans around 120,000 distinct CDR3 sequences, about 12% being singletons. The germline V gene encodes CDR1 SGHAT and CDR2 FQNNGV. The CDR3 has 15 residues. Trimming cost V 5 bases and J 7 bases; bases outside gene matches: 7. Study-level results: At resection, ubiquitous expanded tumor TCRs appeared in blood more than at follow-up.

The clonotype comes from a male donor with early-stage non-small cell lung cancer. The chain is built from TRBV11-2 and TRBJ2-1, with 11 bases fitting TRBD1. The source was PBMCs, collected at follow-up. The CDR3 sequence is CASSPLGTGGNEQFF. In DNA, the CDR3 is TGTGCCAGCAGCCCTCTAGGGACAGGGGGTAATGAGCAGTTCTTC.